Following are 20 T cell receptor beta chains from one sample sequenced in a study of blood T cells in healthy people across ages. It was with a sample-barcoded 5' primer and a J-beta primer mix that a second PCR of roughly 6 to 12 cycles was run. TCRdb reprocessed the 5' RACE reads via MiXCR and lists one record per CDR3 protein. The sample includes about 1.1 million distinct CDR3 sequences, about two fifths of them seen just once. The sequenced material came from blood. Source of these receptors: a man younger than 35 in good health.

This clonotype appeared a few times. The chain recombines TRBV5-1 with TRBJ2-1, with 7 nucleotides matching TRBD1. The J call may not be correct, given that the DNA end is closer to TRBJ2-7. Per germline, CDR1 SGHRS and CDR2 YFSETQ. The CDR3 totals 17 residues. The CDR3 loop reads CASSLQILTGNGNEQYF. CDR3 coding DNA: TGCGCCAGCAGCTTGCAGATATTGACAGGGAATGGGAATGAGCAGTACTTC.

The rearrangement links TRBV5-1 to TRBJ2-3; 7 bases align to TRBD1. Germline lookup yields CDR1 SGHRS and CDR2 YFSETQ. V lost 5 bases to trimming and J lost 5 bases; unmatched junction nucleotides: 14. The CDR3 runs 16 residues. The CDR3 region is CASSLLLDRARDTQYF. The CDR3 nucleotides read TGCGCCAGCAGTCTACTGCTAGACAGGGCGAGAGATACGCAGTATTTT. Full variable domain (rest looked up from reference TRBV5-1 and TRBJ2-3): KAGVTQTPRYLIKTRGQQVTLSCSPISGHRSVSWYQQTPGQGLQFLFEYFSETQRNKGNFPGRFSGRQFSNSRSEMNVSTLELGDSALYLCASSLLLDRARDTQYFGPGTRLTVL.

The chain has TRBV3-1 and TRBJ1-4; D possibly corresponds to TRBD1 (5 bases). The CDR3 sequence is 15 residues long. V lost 6 bases and J lost 5, with 16 bases in between. Germline loops: CDR1 LGHDT, CDR2 YNNKEL (reference sequence). CDR3 sequence: CASRGTGVKNEKLFF. CDR3 sequence (DNA): TGTGCCAGCAGGGGGACCGGAGTTAAGAATGAAAAACTGTTTTTT.

This clonotype was counted between two and nine times. V and J are TRBV9 and TRBJ1-2, with no clear D. The length of the CDR3 is 12 residues. Germline V CDR1 and CDR2: SGDLS, YYNGEE. V dropped 4 bases and J dropped 8 bases, with 12 bases sitting between them. The CDR3 reads CASSPQPGGYTF. CDR3 nucleotides: TGTGCCAGCAGCCCCCAGCCTGGCGGCTACACCTTC.

Concerning this clonotype: At one of its ends the junction is not consistent with the germline gene, which may arise from a read error. This chain connects TRBV4-3 to TRBJ2-7; no clear D. The germline V gene has CDR1 LGHNA and CDR2 YSLEER. This CDR3 spans 16 amino acids. In nucleotides, the CDR3 is TGCGCCAGCAGCCAAGACGGTGTGGGAAACACCTACGAGCGGTACTTC. Its protein product is CASSQDGVGNTYERYF.

This clonotype was counted between two and nine times. The chain uses TRBV9 and TRBJ2-3; TRBD2 might be the D (6 bases). In germline, CDR1 is SGDLS, CDR2 YYNGEE. This CDR3 has 15 amino acids. Trimming removed 4 bases at V and 2 bases at J, with 14 bases between. The CDR3 coding sequence is TGTGCCAGCAGCCGCGGAGGGAGTCTCACAGATACGCAGTATTTT. Translation gives CASSRGGSLTDTQYF.

This clonotype came up a few times. This rearrangement joins TRBV6-2 or TRBV6-3 to TRBJ2-5, with D possibly matching TRBD2 (5 bases). The ends were cut back, 6 bases at V and 4 bases at J, with 15 bases in the middle. CDR1 and CDR2 from the germline V gene are MNHEY and SVGEGT. CDR3 length: 14 residues. CDR3 loop: CASRRLLTGETQYF. The DNA of the CDR3 is TGTGCCAGCAGAAGACTATTGACTGGAGAGACCCAGTACTTC.

This clonotype was found a few times. CDR3 sequence (DNA): TGTGCCAGCAGCTTGAAGCAGGGGGCTAGGTTAACAGATACGCAGTATTTT. Its translation: CASSLKQGARLTDTQYF. The chain has TRBV7-2 and TRBJ2-3; TRBD1 matches 8 bases. The V gene end was trimmed by 3 bases and the J gene end by 3 bases; junction bases not matched to a gene: 11. The CDR3 sequence is 17 residues long. Germline CDR1 is SGHTA and CDR2 is FQGNSA.

This clonotype was observed a handful of times. CDR3 sequence: CASSQVPSAGTGPDTEAFF. Here the CDR3 DNA reads TGCGCCAGCAGCCAAGTTCCATCGGCGGGAACGGGGCCGGACACTGAAGCTTTCTTT. V gene TRBV4-3 combines with J gene TRBJ1-1, with D perhaps matching TRBD1 (5 bases). The CDR3 is made up of 19 amino acids. Germline loops: CDR1 LGHNA, CDR2 YSLEER. The ends were cut back, 1 base at V and 3 bases at J, with 24 bases in the middle.

The chain joins TRBV25-1 to TRBJ1-3; a possible D gene is TRBD1 (5 bases). The CDR3 runs 18 residues. Trimming took 1 base from V and 0 from J, leaving 16 bases between them. Germline assignment: CDR1 MGHDK and CDR2 SYGVNS. CDR3 region: CASSELSSGDDSGNTIYF. The CDR3 nucleotides are TGTGCCAGCAGTGAATTATCTTCCGGGGACGACTCTGGAAACACCATATATTTT.

V usage is TRBV5-1 and J usage is TRBJ1-1; D is uncertain. Germline assignment: CDR1 SGHRS and CDR2 YFSETQ. Trimming took 4 bases from V and 8 from J, leaving 12 bases between them. The CDR3 runs to 12 residues. The CDR3 sequence: CASSSDDREAFF. CDR3 nucleotide sequence: TGCGCCAGCAGCAGCGACGACCGGGAAGCTTTCTTT.

This clonotype was detected a few times. This rearrangement joins TRBV29-1 to TRBJ2-1; TRBD1 might be the D (7 bases). CDR3 length equals 14 residues. Between the trimmed V and J ends, which lost 7 bases and 5 bases, there was a span of 18 bases. Germline V lookup: CDR1 SQVTM, CDR2 ANQGSEA. This CDR3 reads CSATGGTDNNEQFF. DNA of the CDR3: TGCAGCGCGACAGGCGGGACAGACAACAATGAGCAGTTCTTC.

This sequence joins TRBV9 and TRBJ2-3; 7 bases line up with TRBD1. The CDR3 has 13 amino acids. V shed 3 bases and J 14 bases; nucleotides not matched to a gene: 12. Germline V lookup: CDR1 SGDLS, CDR2 YYNGEE. The CDR3: CASSEETGTATYF. CDR3 DNA sequence: TGTGCCAGCAGCGAGGAGACCGGGACAGCAACGTATTTT.

The rearrangement links TRBV20-1 to TRBJ1-2; TRBD1 might be the D (5 bases). V was pared by 4 bases and J by 4 bases, with 10 bases between. Per the germline V gene, CDR1 is DFQATT and CDR2 is SNEGSKA (reference sequence). CDR3 size: 12 residues. As DNA, the CDR3 is TGCAGTGCTACCCAGACAGCCTATGGCTACACCTTC. This translates into CSATQTAYGYTF.

This clonotype appeared many times. V usage is TRBV20-1 and J usage is TRBJ2-7; 11 nucleotides line up with TRBD1. The CDR3 sequence is 15 residues long. V shed 0 bases and J 4 bases; nucleotides not matched to a gene: 5. Germline V CDR1 and CDR2: DFQATT, SNEGSKA (reference sequence). CDR3 nucleotide sequence: TGCAGTGCTAGAGAGCGGACAGGGGGCATATACGAGCAGTACTTC. Protein: CSARERTGGIYEQYF.

The V call is TRBV4-3, the J call TRBJ2-2, with D uncertain. CDR3 length: 17 amino acids. Trimming cost V 0 bases and J 7 bases, with 18 bases left between them. Germline CDR1 LGHNA, CDR2 YSLEER. CDR3 coding DNA: TGCGCCAGCAGCCAAGATCCGCCCCAAAACGTTTACGGGGAGCTGTTTTTT. Amino acids: CASSQDPPQNVYGELFF.

The table lists this clonotype with a count of one. The chain uses TRBV7-9 and TRBJ1-6, with 7 bases lining up with TRBD1. CDR1 is SEHNR, CDR2 FQNEAQ, per germline (reference sequence). J gave up 16 bases and V 1 base, and 7 bases lay outside the gene matches. This CDR3 region has 13 residues. CDR3 residues: CASSLDPQGQLHF. The CDR3 bases are TGTGCCAGCAGCTTAGACCCACAGGGGCAGCTCCACTTT. The full variable domain, completed using reference TRBV7-9 and TRBJ1-6, is DTGVSQNPRHKITKRGQNVTFRCDPISEHNRLYWYRQTLGQGPEFLTYFQNEAQLEKSRLLSDRFSAERPKGSFSTLEIQRTEQGDSAMYLCASSLDPQGQLHFGNGTRLTVT.

This CDR3 is CASSSLEGTNEKLFF. For the CDR3, the DNA is TGTGCCAGCAGTTCCCTTGAAGGAACTAATGAAAAACTGTTTTTT. The J gene is TRBJ1-4, the V gene TRBV28; D is ambiguous. The CDR3 length is 15 residues. Germline CDR1 MDHEN, CDR2 SYDVKM. Trimming took 4 bases from V and 1 from J, leaving 10 bases between them.

The J gene is TRBJ1-2, the V gene TRBV7-9, with TRBD1 as a possible D gene (5 bases). Per germline, CDR1 SEHNR and CDR2 FQNEAQ (reference sequence). V lost 5 bases and J 7 bases, leaving 11 bases between the germline ends. There are 12 residues in the CDR3. The CDR3 is CASSKDKVGYTF. DNA of the CDR3: TGTGCCAGCAGCAAGGACAAGGTTGGCTACACCTTC.

On this clonotype: Sequence at one end of the junction differs from germline and may be a read error. The chain joins TRBV2 to TRBJ1-1; a weak D match, TRBD1 (5 bases). CDR3 length equals 13 residues. Germline assignment: CDR1 SNHLY and CDR2 FYNNEI. The CDR3 loop reads CTSREDMNTEAFF. Here the CDR3 DNA reads TGTACCAGCAGGGAAGACATGAACACTGAAGCTTTCTTT.